Below are 9 T cell receptor beta chains sequenced from a single sample in a study of spatial heterogeneity in lung cancer. The time point: sample taken at primary tumor resection. TCRdb called the 5' RACE reads again in MiXCR, with one record for every CDR3 protein. The sample contains almost 3,000 distinct CDR3 sequences, 17% of which appear only once. This material consisted of normal lung tissue next to the tumor, taken at surgery. The receptors shown here come from a female donor with early-stage non-small cell lung cancer.

This chain connects TRBV6-5 to TRBJ1-6; a possible D gene is TRBD1 (5 bases). The V end lost 0 bases, the J end lost 9 bases, and 9 bases lay between the germline ends. CDR1 is MNHEY, CDR2 SVGAGI, per germline. CDR3 length: 14 amino acids. This CDR3 reads CASSYSMDTSPLHF. The CDR3 bases are TGTGCCAGCAGTTACTCGATGGACACTTCACCCCTCCACTTT.

Details on this clonotype: A much bigger clone sits one base away, suggesting this may be a read error. The J gene is TRBJ2-1, the V gene TRBV29-1; D uncertain. Germline V gene sequence: CDR1 SQVTM, CDR2 ANQGSEA. The CDR3 sequence is 12 residues long. Here the CDR3 reads CCVIRAGDEQFF. The CDR3 nucleotides are TGCTGCGTTATACGGGCCGGAGATGAGCAGTTCTTC.

This chain uses TRBV5-1 with TRBJ2-7; 14 bases are a match to TRBD2. Trimming cost V 4 bases and J 4 bases; bases outside gene matches: 10. The germline gives CDR1 SGHRS, CDR2 YFSETQ. The CDR3 consists of 17 residues. CDR3 nucleotides: TGCGCCAGCAGCCCTGAGGGACTAGCGGGAGACCTTTACGAGCAGTACTTC. Its translation is CASSPEGLAGDLYEQYF.

This sequence joins TRBV3-1 and TRBJ2-3; D gene uncertain. The V gene's germline CDR1 is LGHDT and CDR2 YNNKEL (reference sequence). The length of the CDR3 is 12 residues. The V end lost 3 bases, the J end lost 5 bases, and 6 bases lay between the germline ends. The CDR3 DNA reads as TGTGCCAGCAGCCACCGGATAGATACGCAGTATTTT. It translates to CASSHRIDTQYF.

By its share, this clonotype is medium-sized. The chain is built from TRBV20-1 and TRBJ2-2, with TRBD1 identical over 7 bases. Germline V gene lookup returns CDR1 DFQATT and CDR2 SNEGSKA (reference sequence). V shed 4 bases and J 6 bases; nucleotides not matched to a gene: 8. CDR3 size: 14 residues. CDR3 sequence reads: CSAIGVRGSGELFF. For the CDR3, the DNA is TGCAGTGCTATAGGAGTCAGGGGGTCCGGGGAGCTGTTTTTT.

The V call is TRBV6-5, the J call TRBJ2-7; D ambiguous. Looked up from germline, CDR1 is MNHEY and CDR2 is SVGAGI. The CDR3 covers 14 residues. V lost 4 bases and J lost 4, with 14 bases in between. CDR3 protein: CASSWAPDEYEQYF. As DNA, the CDR3 is TGTGCCAGCAGTTGGGCTCCAGACGAGTACGAGCAGTACTTC.

By share, this clonotype ranks as medium-sized. The chain combines TRBV7-8 with TRBJ1-5; D is uncertain. The CDR3 is 14 amino acids. Germline V CDR1 and CDR2: SGHVS, FQNEAQ. V was clipped by 1 base and J by 5 bases, with 9 bases between them. The CDR3 DNA is TGTGCCAGCAGCTTAGGACGGGGAGATCAGCCCCAGCATTTT. Its protein product is CASSLGRGDQPQHF.

By share, this clonotype counts as medium-sized. J is TRBJ1-1 and V is TRBV3-1, with 7 positions matching TRBD1. The germline V gene encodes CDR1 LGHDT and CDR2 YNNKEL (reference sequence). This CDR3 has 12 amino acids. V trimming: 8 bases; J trimming: 2 bases; junction bases outside the gene matches: 2. The chain's CDR3 is CASRQGNTEAFF. The CDR3 DNA is TGTGCCAGCCGACAGGGAAACACTGAAGCTTTCTTT.

The sample holds a few counts of this clonotype. V usage is TRBV20-1 and J usage is TRBJ2-7; the match to TRBD1 covers 8 bases. V was pared by 0 bases and J by 4 bases, with 26 bases of the junction left unmatched. Germline CDR1 and CDR2: DFQATT and SNEGSKA (reference sequence). The CDR3 loop spans 21 amino acids. CDR3 coding DNA: TGCAGTGCTAGAGATCAGTCGGGCCGTAGGACAGGGTTTTTCTTAGGGTACGAGCAGTACTTC. The encoded protein is CSARDQSGRRTGFFLGYEQYF.